This T cell receptor (beta chain) was captured by sequencing in a study of blood T cell repertoires in COVID-19. In the study overall: T cells, B-cell-depleted T cells, or PBMCs supplied cDNA or gDNA.

Using immunoSEQ multiplex PCR, the repertoire was profiled, and TCRdb retains in-frame clones only, with some absent. The sample has approximately 180,000 clones; more than 75% are singletons. V was pared by 0 bases and J by 8 bases, with 17 bases between. Germline V gene lookup returns CDR1 MNHEY and CDR2 SVGAGI. CDR3 length: 16 residues. Participants were aged about 18 to 90 years from approximately 24 US areas. Donors were grouped by their self-reported clinical history. Recovery among Cohort 3 donors was established by two negative PCRs, clearance, or symptom resolution. This sequence was found in a woman aged 50 to 65 who had recovered from COVID-19. Sample: PBMCs or T cells enriched from blood (not recorded which). The chain employs TRBV6-5 and TRBJ2-1, with D tentatively TRBD2 (6 bases). The CDR3 reads CASSYSPTSGGDEQFF. CDR3 bases: TGTGCCAGCAGTTACTCGCCGACTAGTGGTGGAGATGAGCAGTTCTTC.